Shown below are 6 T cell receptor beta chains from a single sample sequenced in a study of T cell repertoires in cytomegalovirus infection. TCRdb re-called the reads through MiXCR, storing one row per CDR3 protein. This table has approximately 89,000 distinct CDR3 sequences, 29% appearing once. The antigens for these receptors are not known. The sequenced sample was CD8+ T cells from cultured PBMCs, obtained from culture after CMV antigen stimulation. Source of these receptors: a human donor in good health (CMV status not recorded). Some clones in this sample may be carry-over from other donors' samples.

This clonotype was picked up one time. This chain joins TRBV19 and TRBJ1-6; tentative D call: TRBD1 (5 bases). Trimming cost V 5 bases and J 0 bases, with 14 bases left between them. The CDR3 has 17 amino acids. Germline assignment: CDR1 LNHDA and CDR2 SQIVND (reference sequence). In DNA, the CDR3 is TGTGCCAGTAGTCACCGGGGGAGGAGCTCCTATAATTCACCCCTCCACTTT. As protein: CASSHRGRSSYNSPLHF.

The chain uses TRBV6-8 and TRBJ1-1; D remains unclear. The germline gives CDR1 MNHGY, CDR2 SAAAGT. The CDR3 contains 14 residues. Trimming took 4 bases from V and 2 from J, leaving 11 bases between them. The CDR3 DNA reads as TGTGCCAGCAGTTCCTTCACAGTTAACACTGAAGCTTTCTTT. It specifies CASSSFTVNTEAFF.

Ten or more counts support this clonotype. The CDR3 DNA is TGTGCCAGCACCTATGGACAGGGAAATGAAAAACTGTTTTTT. It translates to CASTYGQGNEKLFF. The chain carries TRBV12-3 or TRBV12-4 and TRBJ1-4; 8 bases map to TRBD1. The CDR3 totals 14 residues. With V trimmed by 7 bases and J by 5 bases, 6 bases remained unmatched.

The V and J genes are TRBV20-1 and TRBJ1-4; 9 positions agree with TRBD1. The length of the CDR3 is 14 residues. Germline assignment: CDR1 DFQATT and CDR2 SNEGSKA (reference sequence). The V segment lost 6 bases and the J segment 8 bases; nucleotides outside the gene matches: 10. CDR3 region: CSAQLGQGSEKLFF. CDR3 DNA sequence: TGCAGTGCCCAATTGGGACAGGGTTCCGAAAAACTGTTTTTT.

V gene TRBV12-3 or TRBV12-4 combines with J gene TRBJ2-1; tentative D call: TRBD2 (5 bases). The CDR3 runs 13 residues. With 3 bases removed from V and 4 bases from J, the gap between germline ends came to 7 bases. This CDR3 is CASSFEGYNEQFF. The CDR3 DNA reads TGTGCCAGCAGTTTCGAGGGATACAATGAGCAGTTCTTC.

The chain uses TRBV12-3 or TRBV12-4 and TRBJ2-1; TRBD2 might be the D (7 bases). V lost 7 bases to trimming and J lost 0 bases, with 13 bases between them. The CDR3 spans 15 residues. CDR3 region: CASNRGASSYNEQFF. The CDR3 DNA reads TGTGCCAGCAATCGGGGGGCCAGCTCCTACAATGAGCAGTTCTTC.